Each of the 8 T cell receptor beta chains below was sequenced from the same sample in a study of cytomegalovirus exposure and HLA in healthy donors. It was with 60 Vbeta and 13 Jbeta primers that the PCR ran. The repertoire was sequenced with immunoSEQ multiplex PCR; TCRdb's copy has only in-frame clones and lacks some. Seen here are about 130,000 clones, 80% observed once, and the top ten hold approximately 10%. Sequencing input: PBMCs. These receptors all come from a man aged 30 to 39 in good health and CMV-seropositive.

This rearrangement joins TRBV4-2 to TRBJ1-2; 10 nucleotides align to TRBD1. V was clipped by 4 bases and J by 0 bases; unmatched bases: 5. Germline V CDR1 and CDR2: LGHNA, YNFKEQ. This CDR3 contains 16 residues. CDR3 nucleotide sequence: TGTGCCAGCAGCCCCGGGGACAGGGGCTCTAACTATGGCTACACCTTC. Translation gives CASSPGDRGSNYGYTF.

This chain joins TRBV27 and TRBJ1-1; 10 nucleotides line up with TRBD1. V shed 8 bases and J 2 bases; nucleotides not matched to a gene: 5. The CDR3 covers 14 residues. In germline, CDR1 is MNHEY, CDR2 SMNVEV (reference sequence). The CDR3 here is CASSRTGGNTEAFF. In DNA, the CDR3 is TGTGCCAGCTCTCGGACAGGGGGTAACACTGAAGCTTTCTTT.

V is TRBV29-1 and J is TRBJ2-2; D is ambiguous. Trimming pared 3 bases from V and 7 bases from J, leaving 12 bases between. This CDR3 contains 13 residues. The V gene's germline CDR1 is SQVTM and CDR2 ANQGSEA. The chain's CDR3 is CSVDILTGGELFF. The CDR3 coding sequence is TGCAGCGTTGACATCTTAACTGGCGGGGAGCTGTTTTTT.

This clone was observed a handful of times. V and J are TRBV10-3 and TRBJ2-7; TRBD1 matches 7 bases. The V segment lost 2 bases and the J segment 9 bases; nucleotides outside the gene matches: 7. The CDR3 loop spans 13 amino acids. CDR1 is ENHRY and CDR2 is SYGVKD in the germline V gene. The CDR3 DNA follows: TGTGCCATCAGTGAGGACAGGGAAGTAAGGCAGTACTTC. This encodes CAISEDREVRQYF.

This sequence joins TRBV2 and TRBJ2-3; 10 bases are shared with TRBD2. The CDR3 has 15 amino acids. In germline, CDR1 is SNHLY, CDR2 FYNNEI. Germline trimming cut 6 bases from V and 3 bases from J; bases unmatched to any gene: 6. In DNA, the CDR3 is TGTGCCAGCAGCCTTCTAGCGGGGGTTACAGATACGCAGTATTTT. It is translated as CASSLLAGVTDTQYF.

J is TRBJ1-4 and V is TRBV27, with 9 positions matching TRBD1. After removal of 6 bases from V and 8 bases from J, the junction contained 10 bases not matched to a gene. The V gene's germline CDR1 is MNHEY and CDR2 SMNVEV (reference sequence). This CDR3 contains 15 residues. The CDR3 is CASSLTGGLGEKLFF. CDR3 DNA sequence: TGTGCCAGCAGCCTGACAGGGGGTCTGGGCGAAAAACTGTTTTTT.

This clone has a single count. The genes are TRBV2 and TRBJ1-5; D uncertain. Germline-derived CDR1 and CDR2 are SNHLY and FYNNEI. CDR3 length equals 12 residues. Trimming stripped 6 bases from V and 2 bases from J, with 5 bases between. The CDR3 is CASSRGNQPQHF. The CDR3 bases are TGTGCCAGCAGCCGGGGCAATCAGCCCCAGCATTTT.

Only a few counts were recorded for this clone. This CDR3 reads CASSFRANNSPLHF. As DNA, the CDR3 is TGTGCCAGCAGCTTCAGGGCTAATAATTCACCCCTCCACTTT. This chain uses TRBV2 with TRBJ1-6; maybe TRBD1 (5 bases). Per germline, CDR1 SNHLY and CDR2 FYNNEI. The V gene lost 6 bases and the J gene lost 5 bases, with 11 bases spanning the gap. The CDR3 totals 14 residues.